This T cell receptor beta chain emerged from a study of shared clonotypes between healthy human individuals. Whole-study context: Per-donor plates numbered three CD4 naive, three CD4 memory, two CD8 naive and one CD8 memory.

The study ran the assay at deep level. The repertoire was sequenced with immunoSEQ multiplex PCR; TCRdb's copy has only in-frame clones and lacks some. Of about 1 million clones listed, about 77% are singletons. The TCR originated in a man younger than 35 in good health. The sample was memory CD4+ T cells sorted from blood. Noted subset: CD45RA-negative fraction.

The CDR3 DNA follows: TGTGCCAGCAGTGAAATCCTAGCGGGGGGCCACGAGCAGTACTTC. This gives the protein CASSEILAGGHEQYF. The V call is TRBV2, the J call TRBJ2-7; TRBD2 matches at 11 bases. The CDR3 sequence is 15 residues long. After removal of 2 bases from V and 5 bases from J, the junction contained 5 bases not matched to a gene. Germline loops: CDR1 SNHLY, CDR2 FYNNEI.